The next 7 T cell receptor beta chains were all read from a single sample in a study of T cells in Graves' hyperthyroidism and ophthalmopathy. RNA transcripts were the template for amplifying TCR beta CDR3 regions. The TCR CDR3 was amplified in a first-round RT-PCR using the HTBI primer set. TCRdb redid the calling of the multiplex PCR reads with MiXCR, one entry per CDR3 protein. The table shows under 400,000 distinct CDR3 sequences, with approximately 13% occurring only once. The sample consisted of blood. The origin of the receptors is a woman aged 55-70 years with Graves' hyperthyroidism.

At least ten counts were recorded for this clonotype. The V call is TRBV11-2, the J call TRBJ2-5; tentative D call: TRBD1 (5 bases). CDR3 size: 14 residues. Trimming took 5 bases from V and 3 from J, leaving 13 bases between them. Germline V CDR1 and CDR2: SGHAT, FQNNGV. The CDR3 here is CASSTFGAEETQYF. In DNA, the CDR3 is TGTGCCAGCAGCACCTTTGGGGCAGAAGAGACCCAGTACTTC.

This chain connects TRBV5-4 to TRBJ2-1, with D perhaps TRBD2 (5 bases). V was clipped by 4 bases and J by 10 bases, with 12 bases between them. The CDR3 is made up of 12 amino acids. Germline CDR1 reads SGHNT; CDR2 reads YYREEE (reference sequence). CDR3 residues: CASSPDGREQFF. DNA of the CDR3: TGTGCCAGCAGCCCCGATGGGAGAGAGCAGTTCTTC.

V and J are TRBV6-1 and TRBJ2-2; D gene ambiguous. Trimming removed 2 bases from V and 6 bases from J, with 10 bases in between. CDR1 and CDR2 (germline): MNHNS, SASEGT. CDR3 size: 14 residues. CDR3 nucleotides: TGTGCCAGCAGTGAAATCCCTTTTTCCGGGGAGCTGTTTTTT. Protein: CASSEIPFSGELFF.

The chain recombines TRBV6-9 with TRBJ1-3; 8 bases map to TRBD1. Trimming at V came to 3 bases and at J to 0 bases, leaving 19 bases not matched to a gene. There are 21 residues in the CDR3. Germline values: CDR1 MNHGY, CDR2 SVAAGI. The CDR3 region is CASSYLFGTGRKNFSGNTIYF. DNA for the CDR3: TGTGCCAGCAGTTACCTGTTTGGGACAGGAAGAAAAAACTTCTCTGGAAACACCATATATTTT.

V usage is TRBV7-9 and J usage is TRBJ1-1, with 8 bases fitting TRBD1. The J segment lost 3 bases and the V segment lost 5 bases, leaving 11 bases of the junction unmatched. There are 16 residues in the CDR3. Germline V gives CDR1 SEHNR, CDR2 FQNEAQ (reference sequence). Here the CDR3 DNA reads TGTGCCAGCAGCGACGGACAGGGTTCGCCCCACACTGAAGCTTTCTTT. Protein: CASSDGQGSPHTEAFF.

This clonotype was picked up one time. Being one base from a much bigger clone, this may be a read error. The missing conserved phenylalanine or tryptophan at the end of this CDR3 makes a read error likely. This chain joins TRBV12-3 or TRBV12-4 and TRBJ2-7, with a tentative D call TRBD2 (6 bases). The CDR3 has 14 amino acids. Trimming removed 5 bases at V and 5 bases at J, with 16 bases between. DNA of the CDR3: TGTGCCAGCAGTGGCGACGGGGGTGTCGACGAGCAGTACCTC. Amino acids: CASSGDGGVDEQYL.

This clonotype was counted many times. The chain links TRBV7-3 to TRBJ1-5; 8 bases fit TRBD1. CDR3 length: 13 residues. V shed 4 bases, J shed 7 bases, and the junction held 3 bases outside the gene matches. Looked up from germline, CDR1 is SGHTA and CDR2 is FQGTGA. The CDR3 coding sequence is TGTGCCAGCAGCTCCGACAGGGGACAGCCCCAGCATTTT. Translating gives CASSSDRGQPQHF.